The 18 T cell receptor beta chains presented below share a single source sample, sequenced in a study of T cell responses to AZD1222 COVID-19 vaccine. Sequencing used immunoSEQ multiplex PCR; TCRdb keeps in-frame clones, though not all of them. The sample contains 85,000 to 120,000 clones, 90% of which appear only once. Here the sequenced sample was peripheral blood, taken 28 days after the second AZD1222 dose. Receptor source: an adult who received the AZD1222 COVID-19 vaccine.

This clone was seen a few times. This chain connects TRBV15 to TRBJ2-5; D is unresolved. V was clipped by 1 base and J by 2 bases, with 8 bases between them. This CDR3 region has 14 residues. Per germline, CDR1 LNHNV and CDR2 YYDKDF (reference sequence). CDR3 nucleotide sequence: TGTGCCACCAGCAGAGGTACGGAACAAGAGACCCAGTACTTC. This codes for CATSRGTEQETQYF.

The gene calls are TRBV30 and TRBJ1-5, with 9 bases identical to TRBD1. The CDR3 is 15 residues long. V shed 0 bases and J 3 bases; nucleotides not matched to a gene: 3. CDR1 is GTSNPN, CDR2 SVGIG, per germline (reference sequence). CDR3 DNA sequence: TGTGCCTGGAGTGTAGGGACAGGGATCAATCAGCCCCAGCATTTT. Protein: CAWSVGTGINQPQHF. Together with reference TRBV30 and TRBJ1-5, the CDR3 gives the full variable domain: SQTIHQWPATLVQPVGSPLSLECTVEGTSNPNLYWYRQAAGRGLQLLFYSVGIGQISSEVPQNLSASRPQDRQFILSSKKLLLSDSGFYLCAWSVGTGINQPQHFGDGTRLSIL.

The J gene is TRBJ1-4, the V gene TRBV19, with 8 nucleotides matching TRBD1. CDR1 and CDR2 (germline): LNHDA, SQIVND (reference sequence). V was pared by 10 bases and J by 7 bases, with 5 bases of the junction left unmatched. This CDR3 is built from 12 residues. The CDR3 sequence is CATGQGSEKLFF. The CDR3 nucleotides are TGTGCCACCGGACAGGGTAGTGAAAAACTGTTTTTT. Full variable domain (outside the CDR3, taken from reference TRBV19 and TRBJ1-4): DGGITQSPKYLFRKEGQNVTLSCEQNLNHDAMYWYRQDPGQGLRLIYYSQIVNDFQKGDIAEGYSVSREKKESFPLTVTSAQKNPTAFYLCATGQGSEKLFFGSGTQLSVL.

This clone has a single count. The chain recombines TRBV6-5 with TRBJ1-5, with 9 bases lining up with TRBD1. Trimming removed 6 bases from V and 0 bases from J; junction bases left unmatched: 3. CDR3 size: 15 residues. Germline V CDR1 and CDR2: MNHEY, SVGAGI. The CDR3 loop reads CASRPDRGSNQPQHF. The CDR3 bases are TGTGCCAGCAGGCCGGACAGGGGTAGCAATCAGCCCCAGCATTTT.

This clone was recorded only once. This sequence joins TRBV3-1 (or the pseudogene TRBV3-2) and TRBJ1-5; D call uncertain. The CDR3 runs to 15 residues. V lost 4 bases and J lost 8, with 18 bases in between. Germline CDR1 reads LGHDT; CDR2 reads YNNKEL (reference sequence). The CDR3 DNA reads TGTGCCAGCAGCCCATCTATCGGGGTCGGGGAGCCCCAGCATTTT. Amino acid sequence: CASSPSIGVGEPQHF.

This clone came up a few times. This rearrangement joins TRBV11-2 to TRBJ2-7; D gene uncertain. The CDR3 runs 13 residues. Germline CDR1 is SGHAT and CDR2 is FQNNGV. Trimming shortened V by 7 bases and J by 3 bases, and 13 bases separated the two germline ends. In DNA form, the CDR3 reads TGTGCCAGCACCCTCCTAGGTGTCTACGAGCAGTACTTC. Translated: CASTLLGVYEQYF.

The rearrangement links TRBV4-1 to TRBJ1-2; D may be TRBD1 (6 bases). Germline CDR1 MGHRA, CDR2 YSYEKL. The CDR3 sequence is 17 residues long. The germline V and J ends were trimmed by 1 base and 4 bases, with 19 bases remaining between them. CDR3 amino acids: CASSQVWEQGAIYGYTF. CDR3 sequence (DNA): TGCGCCAGCAGCCAAGTCTGGGAACAGGGTGCAATCTATGGCTACACCTTC.

The chain has TRBV14 and TRBJ1-1; D gene uncertain. The germline CDR1 and CDR2 sequences are SGHDN and FVKESK. V lost 6 bases to trimming and J lost 0 bases, with 11 bases between them. CDR3 size: 14 residues. The CDR3 region has the DNA TGTGCCAGCAGGACGGAATACATGAACACTGAAGCTTTCTTT. Its protein is CASRTEYMNTEAFF.

This sequence joins TRBV5-5 and TRBJ2-7; possibly TRBD2 for D (8 bases). Per germline, CDR1 SGHKS and CDR2 YYEKEE (reference sequence). This CDR3 has 17 amino acids. V lost 4 bases to trimming and J lost 0 bases, with 20 bases between them. The CDR3 protein is CASSRVAGTADSYEQYF. The CDR3 region has the DNA TGTGCCAGCAGCCGGGTAGCGGGGACAGCCGACTCCTACGAGCAGTACTTC. Variable domain in full (rest from reference TRBV5-5 and TRBJ2-7): DAGVTQSPTHLIKTRGQQVTLRCSPISGHKSVSWYQQVLGQGPQFIFQYYEKEERGRGNFPDRFSARQFPNYSSELNVNALLLGDSALYLCASSRVAGTADSYEQYFGPGTRLTVT.

The rearrangement uses TRBV7-2 and TRBJ1-1; 8 bases line up with TRBD1. V dropped 7 bases and J dropped 1; count of bases not matched to a gene: 8. The length of the CDR3 is 15 residues. Germline assignment: CDR1 SGHTA and CDR2 FQGNSA. The CDR3 sequence is CASTWTGFGNTEAFF. In nucleotides, the CDR3 is TGTGCCAGCACCTGGACAGGGTTTGGGAACACTGAAGCTTTCTTT. Full variable domain (outside the CDR3, taken from reference TRBV7-2 and TRBJ1-1): GAGVSQSPSNKVTEKGKDVELRCDPISGHTALYWYRQSLGQGLEFLIYFQGNSAPDKSGLPSDRFSAERTGGSVSTLTIQRTQQEDSAVYLCASTWTGFGNTEAFFGQGTRLTVV.

A note on this clone: At one boundary the junction diverges from the germline segment, which might be a read error. This rearrangement joins TRBV19 to TRBJ1-4, with D possibly being TRBD1 (5 bases). Germline loops: CDR1 LNHDA, CDR2 SQIVND (reference sequence). The CDR3 consists of 12 residues. CDR3 coding DNA: TGTGCCAGTGGGGGAGATAATCAAAAACTGTTTTTT. This sequence encodes CASGGDNQKLFF. The complete variable domain, with remaining parts taken from reference TRBV19 and TRBJ1-4, reads DGGITQSPKYLFRKEGQNVTLSCEQNLNHDAMYWYRQDPGQGLRLIYYSQIVNDFQKGDIAEGYSVSREKKESFPLTVTSAQKNPTAFYLCASGGDNQKLFFGSGTQLSVL.

The count of this clone is one. The V gene is TRBV5-8, the J gene TRBJ2-2; tentative D call: TRBD1 (6 bases). CDR1 is SGHTS, CDR2 YDEGEE, per germline. V lost 0 bases and J lost 1, with 7 bases in between. The CDR3 extends over 15 amino acids. CDR3 in DNA: TGTGCCAGCAGCTTGGCAGGGGTGAACACCGGGGAGCTGTTTTTT. It specifies CASSLAGVNTGELFF.

V and J are TRBV9 and TRBJ2-1; TRBD2 aligns across 14 bases. V trimming: 0 bases; J trimming: 1 base; junction bases outside the gene matches: 12. Germline V CDR1 and CDR2: SGDLS, YYNGEE. The CDR3 has 21 residues. The CDR3 region has the DNA TGTGCCAGCAGCGTAGCCCCAACAAGGACTAGCGGGGGGTTTTCCTACAATGAGCAGTTCTTC. Its protein is CASSVAPTRTSGGFSYNEQFF.

With respect to this clone: Additional DNA sequences in this sample encode the identical CDR3. V is TRBV6-5 and J is TRBJ1-1, with no clear D. The germline V gene encodes CDR1 MNHEY and CDR2 SVGAGI. The V gene lost 2 bases and the J gene lost 8 bases, with 6 bases spanning the gap. The CDR3 spans 11 residues. The DNA for the CDR3 is TGTGCCAGCAGTTACGGCGGAGAAGCTTTCTTT. Encoded protein: CASSYGGEAFF.

CDR3 DNA: TGTGCCAGCAGACAAGGTGGAGGCCTTCCCTATGGCTACACCTTC. Translation: CASRQGGGLPYGYTF. The V gene is TRBV6-4, the J gene TRBJ1-2; D gene ambiguous. Germline V gene sequence: CDR1 MRHNA, CDR2 SNTAGT. Between the trimmed V and J ends, which lost 6 bases and 4 bases, there was a span of 18 bases. The CDR3 runs to 15 residues.

This sequence joins TRBV7-6 and TRBJ2-1; TRBD1 aligns across 9 bases. The CDR3 loop spans 17 amino acids. Trimming at V came to 1 base and at J to 5 bases, leaving 9 bases not matched to a gene. Germline V gene lookup returns CDR1 SGHVS and CDR2 FNYEAQ. This CDR3 is CASSLVIGQGFNNEQFF. The CDR3 DNA reads TGTGCCAGCAGCTTAGTAATCGGACAGGGGTTTAACAATGAGCAGTTCTTC.

The chain uses TRBV6-2 or TRBV6-3 and TRBJ1-5, with D perhaps TRBD1 (5 bases). The CDR3 is made up of 13 amino acids. The germline CDR1 and CDR2 sequences are MNHEY and SVGEGT. V lost 2 bases to trimming and J lost 5 bases, with 7 bases between them. The CDR3, as DNA: TGTGCCAGCAGTTACGGGGGGTATCAGCCCCAGCATTTT. It yields the protein CASSYGGYQPQHF.

The genes are TRBV5-1 and TRBJ1-2; weak D call: TRBD1 (5 bases). Germline V gives CDR1 SGHRS, CDR2 YFSETQ. Trimming took 5 bases from V and 3 from J, leaving 11 bases between them. The CDR3 loop spans 13 amino acids. The CDR3 protein is CASRPGFDYGYTF. In DNA, the CDR3 is TGCGCCAGCAGACCAGGGTTCGACTATGGCTACACCTTC.